The clone carrying this TCR beta chain was seen only a few times. CDR3 size: 12 residues. The V and J ends lost 2 bases and 6 bases, in that order; junction bases with no gene match: 0. Germline V gene data show CDR1 as SQVTM and CDR2 as ANQGSEA. TCRdb recomputed calls from the 5' RACE reads with MiXCR, one row per CDR3 protein. Among about 110,000 distinct CDR3 sequences, under 15% were seen once, and the ten largest hold around 30%. The sample originates from a study of T-cell memory formation after mild COVID-19. V gene TRBV29-1 combines with J gene TRBJ2-2; TRBD1 matches 7 bases. The specimen was PBMCs or a T cell subset sorted from them (not recorded which). This TCR came from an adult woman who had mild COVID-19 (a few samples of this study predate the infection). Cell type and time point are not known. The CDR3 coding sequence is TGCAGCGTTGAACAGGGGGCCGGGGAGCTGTTTTTT. As protein: CSVEQGAGELFF.